This T cell receptor (beta chain) was documented in a study of T cell responses to AZD1222 COVID-19 vaccine. Study outcomes and limitations: Spike-specific TCR breadth and depth went up after people got two AZD1222 doses. Donors skewed white British and female; clonal diversity was possibly underestimated.

Using immunoSEQ multiplex PCR, the repertoire was profiled, and TCRdb retains in-frame clones only, with some absent. The table records about 94,000 clones, almost 90% of them present only once. The V end lost 8 bases, the J end lost 3 bases, and 8 bases lay between the germline ends. The CDR3 contains 12 residues. The germline V gene has CDR1 GTSNPN and CDR2 SVGIG (reference sequence). Notes on this clone: Its antigen is not identified.

The TCR was taken from an adult in good health. The source material was peripheral blood, sampled on day 0 of AZD1222 vaccination. The chain carries TRBV30 and TRBJ2-6; tentatively, D is TRBD1 (5 bases). As DNA, the CDR3 is TGTGCCGGGGCAGGTGGGGCCAACGTCCTGACTTTC. Its translation is CAGAGGANVLTF.